This T cell receptor beta chain was identified in a study of vaccination effects on CD4 cells after COVID-19. Study-wide points: In the late period after vaccination, infection- and vaccine-induced clones contracted markedly. The study, lacking early post-infection timepoints, had few convalescent patients.

As for this clone: Its antigen remains unknown.

Germline-derived CDR1 and CDR2 are SGHRS and YFSETQ. V dropped 2 bases and J dropped 7 bases, with 15 bases sitting between them. The CDR3 covers 14 residues. Sequencing in the ViraFEST assay came after antigen-specific CD4+ T cells had been expanded with viral peptide pools, which were used to stimulate PBMC. A 10-day culture period preceded the isolation of CD4+ T cells. Nucleocapsid antibodies stayed negative before and after vaccination, showing no earlier SARS-CoV-2 infection. IL-2 medium supplanted half the medium on days 3 and 7. The repertoire was sequenced with immunoSEQ multiplex PCR; TCRdb's copy has only in-frame clones and lacks some. The sample has tens of thousands of clones; around 80% are singletons.

The specimen comprised CD4+ T cells from PBMCs cultured with SARS-CoV-2 spike peptides, sampled before COVID-19 vaccination. The chain combines TRBV5-1 with TRBJ1-1, with D possibly TRBD1 on 5 matching bases. The sequence derives from a human donor who received a COVID-19 vaccine. The CDR3, as DNA: TGCGCCAGCAGCTTACCGGGACCCAGTAGTGAAGCTTTCTTT. Amino acid sequence: CASSLPGPSSEAFF.